This TCR beta chain came from a study of regulatory T cells in long-lasting Graves disease. This clonotype was observed many times. Its antigen is currently unknown. Whole-study findings and limits: Patients with persistent disease showed a bias toward TRBV28, TRBJ1-2 and TRBJ2-5.

CDR3-region Arm-PCR and iRepertoire HTBI primers produced the TCR beta libraries. TCRdb re-called the multiplex PCR reads with MiXCR, one entry per CDR3 protein. The sample consists of hundreds of thousands of distinct CDR3 sequences, around 15% of them appearing once. Time point of the sample: newly diagnosed GD, antithyroid drugs for less than 3 months. PBMC RNA was the source of the TCR library. This CDR3 is built from 16 residues. Germline V CDR1 and CDR2: KGHDR, SFDVKD. The junction had 5 bases not matched to a gene; V was cut back by 2 bases and J by 7 bases. The clonotype originates from a female donor with Graves disease. The V call is TRBV24-1, the J call TRBJ2-5; 14 bases are shared with TRBD2. Source: peripheral blood mononuclear cells (PBMCs), taken at new diagnosis, from a patient treated with antithyroid drugs. The DNA for the CDR3 is TGTGCCACCAGTGATTCTGGACTAGCGGGAGGCGGGACCCAGTACTTC. Translating gives CATSDSGLAGGGTQYF.